Sequencing of this TCR beta chain was carried out in a study of OX40 agonist ivuxolimab in advanced cancers. Across the whole study: The patients got ivuxolimab, which is an agonistic anti-OX40 (CD134) antibody.

With V trimmed by 5 bases and J by 10 bases, 7 bases remained unmatched. CDR3 length: 13 amino acids. Germline CDR1 SQVTM, CDR2 ANQGSEA. The repertoire was sequenced with immunoSEQ multiplex PCR; TCRdb's copy has only in-frame clones and lacks some. This sample has about 88,000 clones, with around 85% found just once. The chain carries TRBV29-1 and TRBJ2-1; TRBD1 matches at 11 bases. The origin of this receptor is an adult with an advanced solid tumor such as melanoma, head and neck, liver or kidney cancer. The sample consisted of CD4+ or CD8+ T cells sorted from blood, taken in a trial of the OX40 agonist ivuxolimab. CDR3 sequence: CSVIGQGAWEQFF. CDR3 coding DNA: TGCAGCGTTATAGGACAGGGGGCTTGGGAGCAGTTCTTC.